What follows describes a single TCR beta chain. Antigen: not known. Only in-frame clones appear in the TCRdb table, and some are missing; sequencing was by immunoSEQ multiplex PCR. This sample carries around 350,000 clones, 86% of them seen once, and the ten largest clones take 0.8% to 0.85%. This entry is derived from a study of cytomegalovirus exposure and HLA in healthy donors. Study-wide points: Altogether, 164 TCR beta chains were recorded as cytomegalovirus-associated.

From germline, CDR1 is KGHSH and CDR2 LQKENI. V shed 2 bases, J shed 3 bases, and the junction held 6 bases outside the gene matches. CDR3 length: 15 residues. The sample consisted of PBMCs. The receptor's source is a woman in her late teens or twenties in good health and CMV-seronegative. The V gene is TRBV18, the J gene TRBJ2-7; 8 nucleotides match TRBD2. Written as DNA, the CDR3 is TGTGCCAGCTCACCAAGGGCGGGAGGTTTCTACGAGCAGTACTTC. Translated: CASSPRAGGFYEQYF.